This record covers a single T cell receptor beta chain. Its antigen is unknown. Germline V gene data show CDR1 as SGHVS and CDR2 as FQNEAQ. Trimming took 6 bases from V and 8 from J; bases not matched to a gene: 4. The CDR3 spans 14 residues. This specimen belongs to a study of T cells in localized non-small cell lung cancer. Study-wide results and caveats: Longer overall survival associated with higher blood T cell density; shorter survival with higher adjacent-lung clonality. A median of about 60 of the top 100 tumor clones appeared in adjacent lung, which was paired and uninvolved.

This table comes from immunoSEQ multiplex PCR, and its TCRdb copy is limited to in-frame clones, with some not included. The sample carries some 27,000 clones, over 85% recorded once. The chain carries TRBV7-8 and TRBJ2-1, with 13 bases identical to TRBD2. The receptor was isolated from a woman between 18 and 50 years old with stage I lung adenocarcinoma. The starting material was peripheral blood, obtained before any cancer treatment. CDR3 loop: CASRTSGRGHEQFF. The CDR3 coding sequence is TGTGCCAGCAGAACTAGCGGGAGGGGTCATGAGCAGTTCTTC.